This TCR beta chain stems from a study of Tregs in tolerant kidney transplant recipients. Study observations and caveats: Changing PCR primers prevented nucleotide comparison between some patients' samples.

Comments on this clone: What it binds is unknown. The missing CDR3 end, 3 residues past where the read stops, is filled in from the germline J gene.

V was trimmed by 1 base and J by 4 bases, leaving 17 bases between them. The germline V gene encodes CDR1 MNHNS and CDR2 SASEGT. The CDR3 runs to 16 residues. Profiled with immunoSEQ multiplex PCR; TCRdb holds only in-frame clones, not every one. The ten most abundant clones cover about 0.82% of a sample with roughly 53,000 clones. The receptor's source is a human donor who received a combined kidney and bone marrow transplant. V and J are TRBV6-1 and TRBJ2-7, with D maybe TRBD2 (7 bases). The sequenced sample was CD4+ T cells from blood, obtained before the transplant. CDR3 DNA (partial): TGTGCCAGCAGTGAAGTATCAAGGAGGGGGGGATACGAG. It codes for CASSEVSRRGGYE. The full CDR3 reads CASSEVSRRGGYEQYF.